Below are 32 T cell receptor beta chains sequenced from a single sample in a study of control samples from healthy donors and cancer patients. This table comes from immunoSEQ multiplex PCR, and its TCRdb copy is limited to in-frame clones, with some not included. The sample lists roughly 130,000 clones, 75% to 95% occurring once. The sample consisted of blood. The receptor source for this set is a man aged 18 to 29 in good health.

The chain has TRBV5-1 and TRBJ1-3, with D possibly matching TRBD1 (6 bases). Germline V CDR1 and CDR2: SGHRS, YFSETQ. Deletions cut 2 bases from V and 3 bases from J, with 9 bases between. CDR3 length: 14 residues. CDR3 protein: CASSFQGSGNTIYF. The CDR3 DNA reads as TGCGCCAGCAGCTTTCAGGGGAGTGGAAACACCATATATTTT.

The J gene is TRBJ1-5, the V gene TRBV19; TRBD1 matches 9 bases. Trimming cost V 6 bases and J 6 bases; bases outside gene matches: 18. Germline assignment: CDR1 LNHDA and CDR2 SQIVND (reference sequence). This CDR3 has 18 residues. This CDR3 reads CASSPSRITGQGLQPQHF. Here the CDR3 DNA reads TGTGCCAGTAGCCCATCCCGTATAACGGGACAGGGTCTTCAGCCCCAGCATTTT.

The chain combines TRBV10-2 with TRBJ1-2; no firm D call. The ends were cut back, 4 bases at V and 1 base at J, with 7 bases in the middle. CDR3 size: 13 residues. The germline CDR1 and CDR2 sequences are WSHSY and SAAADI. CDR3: CASSGGVNYGYTF. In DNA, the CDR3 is TGCGCCAGCAGTGGGGGTGTTAACTATGGCTACACCTTC.

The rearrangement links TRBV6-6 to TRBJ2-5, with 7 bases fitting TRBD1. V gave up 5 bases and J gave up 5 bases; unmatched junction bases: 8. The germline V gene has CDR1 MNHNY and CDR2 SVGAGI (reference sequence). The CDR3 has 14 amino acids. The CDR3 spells CASSKLDRFETQYF. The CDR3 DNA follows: TGTGCCAGCAGTAAACTGGACAGGTTTGAGACCCAGTACTTC.

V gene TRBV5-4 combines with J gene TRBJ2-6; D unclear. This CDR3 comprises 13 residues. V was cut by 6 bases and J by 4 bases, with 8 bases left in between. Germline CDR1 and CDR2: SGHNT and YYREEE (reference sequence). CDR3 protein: CASTAWGANVLTF. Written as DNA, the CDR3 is TGTGCCAGCACCGCCTGGGGGGCCAACGTCCTGACTTTC.

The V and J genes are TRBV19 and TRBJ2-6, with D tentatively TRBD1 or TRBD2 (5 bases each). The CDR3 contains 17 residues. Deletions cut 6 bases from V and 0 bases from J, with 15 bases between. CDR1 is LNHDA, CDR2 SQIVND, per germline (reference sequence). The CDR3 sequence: CASRLGTGNSGANVLTF. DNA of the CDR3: TGTGCCAGTAGGCTAGGGACGGGTAACTCTGGGGCCAACGTCCTGACTTTC. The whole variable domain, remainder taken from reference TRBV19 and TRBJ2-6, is DGGITQSPKYLFRKEGQNVTLSCEQNLNHDAMYWYRQDPGQGLRLIYYSQIVNDFQKGDIAEGYSVSREKKESFPLTVTSAQKNPTAFYLCASRLGTGNSGANVLTFGAGSRLTVL.

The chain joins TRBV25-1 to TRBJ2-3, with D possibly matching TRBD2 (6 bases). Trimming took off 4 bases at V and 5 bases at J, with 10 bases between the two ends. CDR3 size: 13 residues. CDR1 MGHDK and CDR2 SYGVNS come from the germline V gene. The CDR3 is CASSGGVVDTQYF. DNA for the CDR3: TGTGCCAGCAGTGGGGGGGTTGTAGATACGCAGTATTTT.

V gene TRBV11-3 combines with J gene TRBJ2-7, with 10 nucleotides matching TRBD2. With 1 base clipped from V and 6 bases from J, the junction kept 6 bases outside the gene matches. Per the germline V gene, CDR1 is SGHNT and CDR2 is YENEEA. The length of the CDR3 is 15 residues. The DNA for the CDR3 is TGTGCCAGCAGCTTAGCTAGCGGGAGCTGGGTCGAGCAGTACGTC. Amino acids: CASSLASGSWVEQYV.

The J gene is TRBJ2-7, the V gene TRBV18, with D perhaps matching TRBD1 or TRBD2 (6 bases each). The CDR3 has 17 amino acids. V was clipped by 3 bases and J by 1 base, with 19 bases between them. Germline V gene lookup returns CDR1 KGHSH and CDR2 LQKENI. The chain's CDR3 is CASSPGGGRGRSYEQYF. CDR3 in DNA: TGTGCCAGCTCACCGGGGGGTGGCCGGGGGCGATCCTACGAGCAGTACTTC.

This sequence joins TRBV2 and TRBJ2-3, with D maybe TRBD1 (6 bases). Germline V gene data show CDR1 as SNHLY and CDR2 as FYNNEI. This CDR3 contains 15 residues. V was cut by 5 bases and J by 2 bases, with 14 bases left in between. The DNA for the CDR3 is TGTGCCAGCAGTAGTTCCAGGGGTTCCACAGATACGCAGTATTTT. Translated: CASSSSRGSTDTQYF. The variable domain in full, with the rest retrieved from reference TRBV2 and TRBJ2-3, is EPEVTQTPSHQVTQMGQEVILRCVPISNHLYFYWYRQILGQKVEFLVSFYNNEISEKSEIFDDQFSVERPDGSNFTLKIRSTKLEDSAMYFCASSSSRGSTDTQYFGPGTRLTVL.

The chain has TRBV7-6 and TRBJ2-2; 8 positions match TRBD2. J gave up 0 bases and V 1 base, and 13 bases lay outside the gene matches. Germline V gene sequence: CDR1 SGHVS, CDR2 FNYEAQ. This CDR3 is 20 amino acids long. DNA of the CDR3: TGTGCCAGCAGCTTAGGGGTAGCGGGGCGGGTCCAGACGAACACCGGGGAGCTGTTTTTT. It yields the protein CASSLGVAGRVQTNTGELFF.

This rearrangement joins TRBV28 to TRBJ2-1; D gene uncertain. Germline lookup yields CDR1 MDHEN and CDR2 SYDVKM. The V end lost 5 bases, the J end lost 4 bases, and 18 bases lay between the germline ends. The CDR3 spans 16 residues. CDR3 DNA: TGTGCCAGCAGTCCCACCCACGGGCAATTATACAATGAGCAGTTCTTC. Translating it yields CASSPTHGQLYNEQFF.

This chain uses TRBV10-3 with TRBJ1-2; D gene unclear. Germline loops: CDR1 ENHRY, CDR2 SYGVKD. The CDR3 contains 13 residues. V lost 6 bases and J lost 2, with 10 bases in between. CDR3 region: CAISGLPNYGYTF. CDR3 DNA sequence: TGTGCCATCAGCGGACTTCCCAACTATGGCTACACCTTC.

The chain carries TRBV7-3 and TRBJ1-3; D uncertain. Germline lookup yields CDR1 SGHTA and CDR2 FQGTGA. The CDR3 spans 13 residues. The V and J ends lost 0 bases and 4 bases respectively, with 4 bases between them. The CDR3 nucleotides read TGTGCCAGCAGCTTAACGCACGGAAACACCATATATTTT. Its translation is CASSLTHGNTIYF.

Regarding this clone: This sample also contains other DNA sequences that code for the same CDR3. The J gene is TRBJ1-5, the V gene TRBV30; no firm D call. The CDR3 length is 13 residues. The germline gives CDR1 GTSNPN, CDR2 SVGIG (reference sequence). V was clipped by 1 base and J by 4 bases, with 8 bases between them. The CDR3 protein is CAWSGKGNQPQHF. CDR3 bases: TGTGCCTGGAGTGGGAAGGGAAATCAGCCCCAGCATTTT.

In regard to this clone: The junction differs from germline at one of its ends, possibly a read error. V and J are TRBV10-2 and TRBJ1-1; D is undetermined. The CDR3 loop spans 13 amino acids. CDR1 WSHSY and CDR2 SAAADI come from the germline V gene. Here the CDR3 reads CASSESGFSEAFF. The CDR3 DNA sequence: TGCGCCAGCAGTGAGTCCGGATTCTCTGAGGCTTTCTTT.

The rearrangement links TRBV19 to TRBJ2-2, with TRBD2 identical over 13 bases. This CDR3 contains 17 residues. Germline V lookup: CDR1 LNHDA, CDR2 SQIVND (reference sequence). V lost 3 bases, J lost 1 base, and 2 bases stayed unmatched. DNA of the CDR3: TGTGCCAGTAGTATTGGACTAGCGGGGGTGAACACCGGGGAGCTGTTTTTT. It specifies CASSIGLAGVNTGELFF. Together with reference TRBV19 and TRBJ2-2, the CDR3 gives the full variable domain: DGGITQSPKYLFRKEGQNVTLSCEQNLNHDAMYWYRQDPGQGLRLIYYSQIVNDFQKGDIAEGYSVSREKKESFPLTVTSAQKNPTAFYLCASSIGLAGVNTGELFFGEGSRLTVL.

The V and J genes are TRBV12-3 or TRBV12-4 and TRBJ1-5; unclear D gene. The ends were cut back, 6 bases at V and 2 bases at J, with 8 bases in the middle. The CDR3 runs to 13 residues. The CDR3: CASSPRGNQPQHF. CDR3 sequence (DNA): TGTGCCAGCAGCCCGAGGGGCAATCAGCCCCAGCATTTT.

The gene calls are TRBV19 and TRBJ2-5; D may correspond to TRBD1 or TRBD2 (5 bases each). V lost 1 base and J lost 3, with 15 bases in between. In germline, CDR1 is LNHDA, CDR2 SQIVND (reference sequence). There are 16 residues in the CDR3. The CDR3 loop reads CASSIGGAGKEETQYF. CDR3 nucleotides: TGTGCCAGTAGTATAGGAGGGGCCGGGAAAGAAGAGACCCAGTACTTC.

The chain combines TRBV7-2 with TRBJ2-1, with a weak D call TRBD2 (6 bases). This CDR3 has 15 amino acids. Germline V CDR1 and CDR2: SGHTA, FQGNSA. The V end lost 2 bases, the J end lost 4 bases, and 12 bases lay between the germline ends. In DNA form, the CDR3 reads TGTGCCAGCAGCTTAAACGGGAGTCCGTACAATGAGCAGTTCTTC. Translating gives CASSLNGSPYNEQFF.

The CDR3 sequence: CASRINTEAFF. CDR3 nucleotides: TGCGCCAGCAGAATAAATACTGAAGCTTTCTTT. The chain couples TRBV5-1 to TRBJ1-1; no reliable D call. The CDR3 runs to 11 residues. Germline CDR1 SGHRS, CDR2 YFSETQ. Trimming cost V 5 bases and J 5 bases, with 7 bases left between them.

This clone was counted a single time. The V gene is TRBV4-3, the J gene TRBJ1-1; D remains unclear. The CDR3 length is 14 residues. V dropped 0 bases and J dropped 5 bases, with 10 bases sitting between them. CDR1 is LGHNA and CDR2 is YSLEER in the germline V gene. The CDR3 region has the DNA TGCGCCAGCAGCCAAGATACAAGGGCTACTGAAGCTTTCTTT. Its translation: CASSQDTRATEAFF.

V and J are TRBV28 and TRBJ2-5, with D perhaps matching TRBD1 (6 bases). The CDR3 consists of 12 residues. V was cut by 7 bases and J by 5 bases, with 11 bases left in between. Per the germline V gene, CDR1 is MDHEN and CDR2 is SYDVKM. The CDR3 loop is CASKTGLETQYF. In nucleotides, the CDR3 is TGTGCCAGCAAAACAGGGTTGGAGACCCAGTACTTC. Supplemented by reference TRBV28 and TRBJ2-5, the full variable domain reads DVKVTQSSRYLVKRTGEKVFLECVQDMDHENMFWYRQDPGLGLRLIYFSYDVKMKEKGDIPEGYSVSREKKERFSLILESASTNQTSMYLCASKTGLETQYFGPGTRLLVL.

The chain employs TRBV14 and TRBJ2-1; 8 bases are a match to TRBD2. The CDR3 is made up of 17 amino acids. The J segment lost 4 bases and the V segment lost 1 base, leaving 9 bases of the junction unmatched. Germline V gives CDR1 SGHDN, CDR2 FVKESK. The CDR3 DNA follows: TGTGCCAGCAGCCAAGTAGATTTGACTAGCGAGTACAATGAGCAGTTCTTC. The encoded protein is CASSQVDLTSEYNEQFF.

The CDR3 bases are TGTGCTAGTGGTTTTGGAAGCGGGAGCCGAACCGGGGAGCTGTTTTTT. It yields the protein CASGFGSGSRTGELFF. The chain has TRBV12-5 and TRBJ2-2, with 8 bases matching TRBD2. Germline V CDR1 and CDR2: LGHNT, FRNRAP. CDR3 length equals 16 residues. V lost 3 bases, J lost 5 bases, and 8 bases stayed unmatched.

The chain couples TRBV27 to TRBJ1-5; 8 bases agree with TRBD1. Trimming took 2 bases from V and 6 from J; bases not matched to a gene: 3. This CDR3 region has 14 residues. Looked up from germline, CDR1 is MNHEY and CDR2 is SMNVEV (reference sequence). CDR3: CASSLDRGSQPQHF. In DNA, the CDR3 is TGTGCCAGCAGTTTAGACAGGGGATCTCAGCCCCAGCATTTT.

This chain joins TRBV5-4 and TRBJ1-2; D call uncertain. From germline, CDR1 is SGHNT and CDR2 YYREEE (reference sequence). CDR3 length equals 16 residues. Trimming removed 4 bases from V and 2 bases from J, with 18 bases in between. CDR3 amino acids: CASSQGAGMDNYGYTF. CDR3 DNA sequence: TGTGCCAGCAGCCAAGGTGCTGGGATGGACAACTATGGCTACACCTTC.

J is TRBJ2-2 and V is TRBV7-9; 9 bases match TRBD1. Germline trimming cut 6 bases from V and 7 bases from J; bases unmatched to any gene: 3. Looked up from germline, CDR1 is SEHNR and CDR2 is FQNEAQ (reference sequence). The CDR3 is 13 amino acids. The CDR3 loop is CASSLDRGGELFF. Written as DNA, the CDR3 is TGTGCCAGCAGTCTGGACAGGGGCGGGGAGCTGTTTTTT.

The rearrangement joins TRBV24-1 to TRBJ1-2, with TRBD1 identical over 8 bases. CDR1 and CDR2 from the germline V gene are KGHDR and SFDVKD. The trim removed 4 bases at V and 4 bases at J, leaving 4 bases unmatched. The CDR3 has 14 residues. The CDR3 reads CATSETGQGYGYTF. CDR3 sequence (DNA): TGTGCCACCAGTGAGACCGGACAGGGCTATGGCTACACCTTC.

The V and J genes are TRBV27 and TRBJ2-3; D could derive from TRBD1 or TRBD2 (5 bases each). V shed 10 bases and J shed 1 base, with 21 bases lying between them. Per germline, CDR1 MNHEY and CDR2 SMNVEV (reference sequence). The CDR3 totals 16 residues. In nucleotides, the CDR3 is TGTGCCACCAAACAGTCCGGTCGGGACCGCACAGATACGCAGTATTTT. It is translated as CATKQSGRDRTDTQYF.

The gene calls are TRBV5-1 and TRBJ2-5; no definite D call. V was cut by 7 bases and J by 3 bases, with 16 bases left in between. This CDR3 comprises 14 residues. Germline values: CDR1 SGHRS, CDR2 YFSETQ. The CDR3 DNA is TGCGCCAGCGGGATAGGACCCGAAAAAGAGACCCAGTACTTC. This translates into CASGIGPEKETQYF.

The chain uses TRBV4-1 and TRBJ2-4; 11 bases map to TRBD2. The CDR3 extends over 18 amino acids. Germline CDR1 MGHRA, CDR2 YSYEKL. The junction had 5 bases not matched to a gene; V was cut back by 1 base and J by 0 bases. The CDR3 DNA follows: TGCGCCAGCAGCCAAGGCCGACTAGCGGGGCTAGCCAAAAACATTCAGTACTTC. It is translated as CASSQGRLAGLAKNIQYF.